This T cell receptor (beta chain) was documented in a study of tumor-infiltrating lymphocytes in primary liver carcinoma. Study summary: The patients had histopathologically diagnosed primary liver carcinoma, and their disease was treated by surgical resection.

This clonotype has more than one count but fewer than ten. TCR beta cDNA came from roughly 0.45 ug total RNA, primed with a constant-region primer. The TCR beta library was amplified through three nested multiplex PCR rounds in a modified ARM-PCR procedure. Forward primers for TRBV1-TRBV30 and a C-beta reverse primer served the first two PCR rounds, at around 9 cycles each. From the multiplex PCR reads, TCRdb called clonotypes with MiXCR, one entry per CDR3 protein. The sample holds about 310,000 distinct CDR3 sequences, approximately 65% seen once. The V and J ends lost 0 bases and 6 bases respectively, with 10 bases between them. The length of the CDR3 is 13 residues. Germline-derived CDR1 and CDR2 are SGHDT and YYEEEE. Researchers drew blood RNA from unsorted whole blood and extracted germline DNA as well.

This sequence originates from a man aged 35-49 years with primary liver carcinoma and hepatitis B virus infection. V gene TRBV5-6 combines with J gene TRBJ2-7; D is perhaps TRBD1 (6 bases). Material for sequencing was peripheral blood. CDR3 sequence: CASSLGRQAEQYF. In nucleotides, the CDR3 is TGTGCCAGCAGCTTGGGGCGACAGGCCGAGCAGTACTTC.